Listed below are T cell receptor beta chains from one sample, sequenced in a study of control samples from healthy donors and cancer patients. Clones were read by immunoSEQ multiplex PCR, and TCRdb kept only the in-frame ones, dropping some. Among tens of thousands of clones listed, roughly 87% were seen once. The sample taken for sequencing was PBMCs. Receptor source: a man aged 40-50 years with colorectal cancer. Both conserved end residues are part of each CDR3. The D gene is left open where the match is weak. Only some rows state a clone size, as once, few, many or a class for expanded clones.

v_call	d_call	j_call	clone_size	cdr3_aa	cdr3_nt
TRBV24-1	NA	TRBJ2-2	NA	CATSDPHGGAGELFF	TGTGCCACCAGTGACCCTCACGGGGGAGCCGGGGAGCTGTTTTTT
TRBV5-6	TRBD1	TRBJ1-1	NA	CASSFPGQGRTEAFF	TGTGCCAGCAGCTTCCCGGGACAGGGGAGAACTGAAGCTTTCTTT
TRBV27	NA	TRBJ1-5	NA	CASSLGQGYQPQHF	TGTGCCAGCAGTTTAGGTCAGGGCTATCAGCCCCAGCATTTT
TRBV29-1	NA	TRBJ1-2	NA	CSVHEQGVGYGYTF	TGCAGCGTTCACGAACAGGGAGTGGGCTATGGCTACACCTTC
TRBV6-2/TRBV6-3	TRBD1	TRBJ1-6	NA	CASSTWGQLLYISPLHF	TGTGCCAGCAGTACGTGGGGACAGCTCCTATACATTTCACCCCTCCACTTT
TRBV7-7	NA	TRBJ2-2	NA	CASSPGEAGELFF	TGTGCTAGCAGCCCCGGCGAGGCCGGGGAGCTGTTTTTT
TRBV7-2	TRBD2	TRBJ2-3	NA	CASSLGASGGTDTQYF	TGTGCCAGCAGCTTAGGGGCTAGCGGGGGCACAGATACGCAGTATTTT
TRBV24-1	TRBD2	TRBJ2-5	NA	CATSDSTSGRWETQYF	TGTGCCACCAGTGATTCGACTAGCGGGAGATGGGAGACCCAGTACTTC
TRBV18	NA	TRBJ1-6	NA	CASSPTGSNSPLHF	TGTGCCAGCTCACCAACAGGGTCCAATTCACCCCTCCACTTT
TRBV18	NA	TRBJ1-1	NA	CASSRNTEAFF	TGTGCCAGCTCACGTAACACTGAAGCTTTCTTT
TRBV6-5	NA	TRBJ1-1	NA	CATKRENTEAFF	TGTGCCACAAAGAGGGAGAACACTGAAGCTTTCTTT
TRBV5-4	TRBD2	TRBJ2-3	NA	CASSSGTSGRGPTGTDTQYF	TGTGCCAGCAGCTCCGGGACTAGCGGGAGGGGGCCAACTGGCACAGATACGCAGTATTTT
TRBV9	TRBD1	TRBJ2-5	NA	CASSSGAGGLETQYF	TGTGCCAGCAGCTCAGGGGCAGGGGGCTTGGAGACCCAGTACTTC
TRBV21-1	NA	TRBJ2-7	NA	CASSKVTSGSPSSYEQYF	TGTGCCAGCAGCAAAGTGACTAGCGGGAGCCCTAGCTCCTACGAGCAGTACTTC
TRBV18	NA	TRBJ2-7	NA	CASSFPPSETGPYEQYF	TGTGCCAGCTCATTCCCCCCCTCGGAGACGGGACCCTACGAGCAGTACTTC
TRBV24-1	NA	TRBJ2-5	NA	CATSPGLEGETQYF	TGTGCCACCAGCCCAGGGTTGGAGGGCGAGACCCAGTACTTC
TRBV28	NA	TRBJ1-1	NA	CASSSPLGRGTEAFF	TGTGCCAGCAGTAGCCCCTTGGGCCGGGGCACTGAAGCTTTCTTT
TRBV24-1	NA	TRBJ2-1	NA	CATSDFAGTGANEQFF	TGTGCCACCAGTGATTTTGCTGGCACCGGGGCCAATGAGCAGTTCTTC
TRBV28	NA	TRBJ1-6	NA	CASSLSLESLHF	TGTGCCAGCAGTTTATCTTTGGAGTCCCTCCACTTT
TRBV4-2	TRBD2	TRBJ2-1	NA	CASSGTSGNEQFF	TGTGCCAGCAGCGGGACTAGCGGGAATGAGCAGTTCTTC
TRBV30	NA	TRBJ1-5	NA	CAWSHSLNQPQHF	TGTGCCTGGAGTCACAGCTTAAATCAGCCCCAGCATTTT
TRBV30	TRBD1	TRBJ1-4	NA	CAWSRDRLNEKLFF	TGTGCCTGGAGTAGGGACAGGCTTAATGAAAAGCTGTTTTTT
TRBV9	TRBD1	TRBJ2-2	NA	CASSFLDRFTGELFF	TGTGCCAGCAGCTTCTTGGACAGGTTCACCGGGGAGCTGTTTTTT
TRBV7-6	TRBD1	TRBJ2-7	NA	CASSERQGRYEQYF	TGTGCCAGCAGCGAAAGACAGGGGCGCTACGAGCAGTACTTC
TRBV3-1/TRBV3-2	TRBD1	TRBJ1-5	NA	CASSSTGARNQPQHF	TGTGCCAGCAGTTCAACAGGGGCAAGGAATCAGCCCCAGCATTTT
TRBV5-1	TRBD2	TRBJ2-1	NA	CASRLAGEKNEQFF	TGCGCCAGCCGACTAGCGGGAGAGAAAAATGAGCAGTTCTTC
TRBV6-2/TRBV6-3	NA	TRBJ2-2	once	CASSPILNTGELFF	TGTGCCAGCAGCCCAATCTTGAACACCGGGGAGCTGTTTTTT
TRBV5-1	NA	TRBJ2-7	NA	CASSSGTSAYEQYF	TGCGCCAGCAGCTCCGGGACATCGGCCTACGAGCAGTACTTC
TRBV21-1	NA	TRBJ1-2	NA	CASSPGGGDRDGYTF	TGTGCCAGCAGCCCCGGGGGAGGGGACAGGGATGGCTACACCTTC
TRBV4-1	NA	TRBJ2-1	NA	CASSQDRRGLSYNEQFF	TGCGCCAGCAGCCAAGATCGACGGGGGCTATCCTACAATGAGCAGTTCTTC
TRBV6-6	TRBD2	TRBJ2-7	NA	CASSATSESSYEQYF	TGTGCCAGCAGTGCGACTAGCGAAAGCTCCTACGAGCAGTACTTC
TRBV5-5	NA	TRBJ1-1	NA	CASSLETGTGNTEAFF	TGTGCCAGCAGCTTGGAAACCGGGACGGGGAACACTGAAGCTTTCTTT
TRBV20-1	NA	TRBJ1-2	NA	CSARPSPGYTF	TGCAGTGCTCGGCCCAGCCCTGGCTACACCTTC
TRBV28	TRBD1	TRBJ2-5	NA	CASSTRTGRRETQYF	TGTGCCAGCAGTACCCGGACAGGGCGACGAGAGACCCAGTACTTC
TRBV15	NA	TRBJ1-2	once	CATSKFFSEVYGYTF	TGTGCCACCAGCAAGTTTTTTTCGGAAGTCTATGGCTACACCTTC
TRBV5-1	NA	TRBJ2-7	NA	CASSLGGSGEPYF	TGCGCCAGCAGCTTGGGGGGCTCGGGCGAGCCGTACTTC
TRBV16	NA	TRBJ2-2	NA	CASSQGTKFRGKNTGELFF	TGTGCCAGCAGCCAAGGCACGAAGTTTAGGGGGAAGAACACCGGGGAGCTGTTTTTT
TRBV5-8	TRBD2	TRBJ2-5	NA	CASIFGLAGGDTLETQYF	TGTGCCAGCATCTTCGGCCTAGCGGGAGGTGACACCCTCGAGACCCAGTACTTC
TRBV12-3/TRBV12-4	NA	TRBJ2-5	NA	CASSLFEAETQYF	TGTGCCAGCAGTTTATTTGAGGCTGAGACCCAGTACTTC
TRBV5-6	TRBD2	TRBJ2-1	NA	CASSFGTSGRANDEQFF	TGTGCCAGCAGCTTCGGGACTAGCGGGAGGGCCAATGATGAGCAGTTCTTC
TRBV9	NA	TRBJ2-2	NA	CASSVSGASTGELFF	TGTGCCAGCAGCGTATCAGGGGCTAGCACCGGGGAGCTGTTTTTT
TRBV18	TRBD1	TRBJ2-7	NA	CASSPGTGAYEQYF	TGTGCCAGCTCGCCCGGGACAGGGGCCTACGAGCAGTACTTC
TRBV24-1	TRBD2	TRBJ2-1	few	CATSAVAGVSGEQFF	TGTGCCACCAGTGCGGTAGCGGGAGTATCGGGTGAGCAGTTCTTC
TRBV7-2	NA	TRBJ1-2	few	CASSTRVGYGYTF	TGTGCCAGCAGCACCAGGGTAGGCTATGGCTACACCTTC
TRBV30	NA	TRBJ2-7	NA	CAWSQGGSPNEQYF	TGTGCCTGGAGTCAAGGAGGCAGCCCCAACGAGCAGTACTTC
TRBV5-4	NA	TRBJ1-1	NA	CASTNDPGETEAFF	TGTGCCAGCACCAATGATCCGGGGGAGACTGAAGCTTTCTTT
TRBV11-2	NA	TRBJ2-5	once	CASSYRETQYF	TGTGCCAGCAGCTACCGAGAGACCCAGTACTTC
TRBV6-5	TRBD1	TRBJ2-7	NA	CASSRGPNPYEQYF	TGTGCCAGCAGCAGGGGGCCCAATCCCTACGAGCAGTACTTC
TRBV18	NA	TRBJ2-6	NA	CASSPPIRHRDSGANVLTF	TGTGCCAGCTCACCACCGATTCGCCACAGGGACTCTGGGGCCAACGTCCTGACTTTC
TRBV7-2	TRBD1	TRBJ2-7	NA	CASSEDRLEQYF	TGTGCCAGCAGTGAGGACAGGCTCGAGCAGTACTTC
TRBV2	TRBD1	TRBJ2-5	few	CASRARTGTQETQYF	TGTGCCAGCAGAGCCCGGACAGGGACCCAAGAGACCCAGTACTTC
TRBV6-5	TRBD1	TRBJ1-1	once	CASSYGQGATEAFF	TGTGCCAGCAGTTACGGACAGGGGGCCACTGAAGCTTTCTTT
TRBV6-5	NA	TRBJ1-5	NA	CASRPAGSNQPQHF	TGTGCCAGCCGACCCGCCGGGAGCAATCAGCCCCAGCATTTT
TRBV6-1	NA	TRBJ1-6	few	CASSARKGQLNNSPLHF	TGTGCCAGCAGTGCCCGAAAAGGACAGCTCAATAATTCACCCCTCCACTTT
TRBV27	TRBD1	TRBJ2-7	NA	CASSDRADEQYF	TGTGCCAGCAGTGACAGGGCTGACGAGCAGTACTTC
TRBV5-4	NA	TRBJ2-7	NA	CASSLAEGAYEQYF	TGTGCCAGCAGCTTGGCCGAGGGCGCCTACGAGCAGTACTTC
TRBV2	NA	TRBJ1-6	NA	CASSEDYSPLHF	TGTGCCAGCAGTGAAGATTATTCACCCCTCCACTTT
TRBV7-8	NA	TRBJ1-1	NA	CASSTYRNTEAFF	TGTGCCAGCAGCACATACAGGAACACTGAAGCTTTCTTT